This T cell receptor (beta chain) emerged from a study of CD8 T cells in Susac syndrome. A quantity of about 0.5 to 1 ug RNA underwent reverse transcription using random hexamers. One entry per CDR3 protein, called by TCRdb with MiXCR from the immunoSEQ multiplex PCR reads. The table includes approximately 260,000 distinct CDR3 sequences, 90% to 96% detected once. The specimen sequenced was CD4+ T cells from PBMCs. This receptor was taken from a human donor with Susac syndrome.

In nucleotides, the CDR3 is TGTGCCAGCAGTCTTACCGGGACGCCAATTAGCACAGATACGCAGTATTTT. This codes for CASSLTGTPISTDTQYF. V usage is TRBV11-2 and J usage is TRBJ2-3; D tentatively reads TRBD1 or TRBD2 (5 bases each). Per germline, CDR1 SGHAT and CDR2 FQNNGV. The CDR3 runs 17 residues. V was trimmed by 6 bases and J by 0 bases, leaving 19 bases between them.